The clone carrying this T cell receptor beta chain was counted only a few times. The antigen is not known. This sample was taken from a study of T cell responses to AZD1222 COVID-19 vaccine. Study-wide results and caveats: The donors showed a predominance of white British ancestry and of females, with possible underestimation of clonal diversity. The study reported that nearly half of spike-specific TCRs target unmutated variant regions. With dominance at 160-218 and 743-854, vaccine-associated CD4 TCRs spanned spike. Only a handful of AZD1222 recipients, several in all, had baseline seropositivity.

The CDR3 sequence is 14 residues long. V trimming: 5 bases; J trimming: 5 bases; junction bases outside the gene matches: 12. Looked up from germline, CDR1 is SQVTM and CDR2 is ANQGSEA. The data were produced by immunoSEQ multiplex PCR, yet TCRdb's version contains in-frame clones alone and is incomplete. The sample has about 120,000 clones, around 86% seen once. This clonotype was obtained from an adult in good health. The gene calls are TRBV29-1 and TRBJ2-7, with TRBD1 identical over 7 bases. Sequencing used peripheral blood, obtained on day 0 of AZD1222 vaccination. CDR3 residues: CSVSARDSIHEQYF. As DNA, the CDR3 is TGCAGCGTTTCAGCCCGGGACAGTATCCACGAGCAGTACTTC.